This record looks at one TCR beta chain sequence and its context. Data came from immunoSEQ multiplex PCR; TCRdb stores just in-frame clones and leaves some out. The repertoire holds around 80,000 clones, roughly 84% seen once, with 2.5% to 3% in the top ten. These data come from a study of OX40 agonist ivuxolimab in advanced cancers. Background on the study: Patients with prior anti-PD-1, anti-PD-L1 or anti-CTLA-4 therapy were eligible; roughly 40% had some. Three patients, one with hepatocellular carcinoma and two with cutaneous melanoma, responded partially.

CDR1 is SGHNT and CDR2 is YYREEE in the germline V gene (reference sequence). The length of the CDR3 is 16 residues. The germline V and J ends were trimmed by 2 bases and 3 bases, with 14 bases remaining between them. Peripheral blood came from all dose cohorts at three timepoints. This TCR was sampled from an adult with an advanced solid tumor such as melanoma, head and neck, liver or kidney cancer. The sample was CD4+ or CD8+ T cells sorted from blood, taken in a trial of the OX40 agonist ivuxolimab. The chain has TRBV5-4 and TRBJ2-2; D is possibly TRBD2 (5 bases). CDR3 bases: TGTGCCAGCAGCTTTCGCACCGGGGTGCACACCGGGGAGCTGTTTTTT. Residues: CASSFRTGVHTGELFF.